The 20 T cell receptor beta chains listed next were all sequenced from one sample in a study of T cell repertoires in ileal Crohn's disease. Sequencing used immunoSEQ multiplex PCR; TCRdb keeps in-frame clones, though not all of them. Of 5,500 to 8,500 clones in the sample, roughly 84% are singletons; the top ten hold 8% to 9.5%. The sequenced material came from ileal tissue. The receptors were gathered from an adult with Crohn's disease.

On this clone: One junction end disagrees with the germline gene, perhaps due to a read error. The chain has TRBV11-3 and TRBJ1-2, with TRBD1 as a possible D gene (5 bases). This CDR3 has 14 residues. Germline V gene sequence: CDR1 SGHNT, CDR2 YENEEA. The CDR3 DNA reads TGTGCCAGCAGCCTAGAATCCAGGGCGGCTGGCTACACCTTC. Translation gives CASSLESRAAGYTF.

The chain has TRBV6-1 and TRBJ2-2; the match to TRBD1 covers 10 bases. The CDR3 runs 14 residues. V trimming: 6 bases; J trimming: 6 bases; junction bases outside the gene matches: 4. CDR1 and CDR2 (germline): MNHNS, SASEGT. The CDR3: CASRLGQGAGELFF. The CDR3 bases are TGTGCCAGCAGACTTGGACAGGGGGCCGGGGAGCTGTTTTTT.

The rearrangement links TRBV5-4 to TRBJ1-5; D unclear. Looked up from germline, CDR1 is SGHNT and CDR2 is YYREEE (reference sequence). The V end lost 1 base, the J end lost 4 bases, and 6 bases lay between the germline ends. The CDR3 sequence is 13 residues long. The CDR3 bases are TGTGCCAGCAGCTTGAACCGGAATCAGCCCCAGCATTTT. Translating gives CASSLNRNQPQHF.

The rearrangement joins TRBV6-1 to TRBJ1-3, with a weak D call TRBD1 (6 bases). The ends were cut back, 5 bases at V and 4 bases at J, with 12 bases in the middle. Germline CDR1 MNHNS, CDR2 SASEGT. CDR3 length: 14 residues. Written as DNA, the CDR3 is TGTGCCAGCAGTTCCCGGGGGGGCGGAAACACCATATATTTT. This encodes CASSSRGGGNTIYF.

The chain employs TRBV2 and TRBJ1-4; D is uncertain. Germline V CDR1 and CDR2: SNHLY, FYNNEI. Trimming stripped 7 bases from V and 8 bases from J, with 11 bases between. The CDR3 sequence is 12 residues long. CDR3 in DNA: TGTGCCAGCATGCCCCTAGAGGAAAAACTGTTTTTT. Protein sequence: CASMPLEEKLFF.

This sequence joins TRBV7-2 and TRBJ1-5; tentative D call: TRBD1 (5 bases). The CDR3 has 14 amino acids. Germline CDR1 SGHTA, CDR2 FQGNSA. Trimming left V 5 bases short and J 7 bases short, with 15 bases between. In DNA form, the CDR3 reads TGTGCCAGCAGCGGCCAGGGTCGTGAGCAGCCCCAGCATTTT. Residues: CASSGQGREQPQHF.

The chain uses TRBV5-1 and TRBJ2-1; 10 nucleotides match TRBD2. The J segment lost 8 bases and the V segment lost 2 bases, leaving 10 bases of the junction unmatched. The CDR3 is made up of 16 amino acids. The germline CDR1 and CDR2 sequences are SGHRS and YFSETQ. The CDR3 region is CASSFFGSGRLDEQFF. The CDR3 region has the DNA TGCGCCAGCAGCTTCTTTGGTAGCGGGAGGCTCGATGAGCAGTTCTTC. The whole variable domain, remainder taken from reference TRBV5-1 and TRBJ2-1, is KAGVTQTPRYLIKTRGQQVTLSCSPISGHRSVSWYQQTPGQGLQFLFEYFSETQRNKGNFPGRFSGRQFSNSRSEMNVSTLELGDSALYLCASSFFGSGRLDEQFFGPGTRLTVL.

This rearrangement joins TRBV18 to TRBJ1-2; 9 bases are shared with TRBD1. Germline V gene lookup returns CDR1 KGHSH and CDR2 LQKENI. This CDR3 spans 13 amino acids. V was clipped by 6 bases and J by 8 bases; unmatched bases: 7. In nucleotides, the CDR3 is TGTGCCAGCTCCCCTGGACAGGGGAAGGGCTACACCTTC. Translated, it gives CASSPGQGKGYTF. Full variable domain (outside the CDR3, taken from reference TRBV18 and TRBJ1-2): NAGVMQNPRHLVRRRGQEARLRCSPMKGHSHVYWYRQLPEEGLKFMVYLQKENIIDESGMPKERFSAEFPKEGPSILRIQQVVRGDSAAYFCASSPGQGKGYTFGSGTRLTVV.

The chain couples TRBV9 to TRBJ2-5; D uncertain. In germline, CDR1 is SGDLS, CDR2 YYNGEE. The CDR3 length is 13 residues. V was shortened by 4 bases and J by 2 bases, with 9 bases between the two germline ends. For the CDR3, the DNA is TGTGCCAGCAGCTCCGACTTGCAAGAGACCCAGTACTTC. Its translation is CASSSDLQETQYF.

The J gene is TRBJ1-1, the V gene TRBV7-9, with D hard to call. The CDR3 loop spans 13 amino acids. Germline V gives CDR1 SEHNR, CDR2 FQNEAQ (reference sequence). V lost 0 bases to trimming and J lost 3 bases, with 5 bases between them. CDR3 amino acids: CASSLAGDTEAFF. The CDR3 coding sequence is TGTGCCAGCAGCTTAGCCGGTGACACTGAAGCTTTCTTT.

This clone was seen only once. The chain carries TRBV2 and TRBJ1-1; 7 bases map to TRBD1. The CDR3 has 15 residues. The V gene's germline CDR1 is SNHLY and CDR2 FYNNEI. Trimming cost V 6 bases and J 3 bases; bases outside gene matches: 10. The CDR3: CASRAGTAAHTEAFF. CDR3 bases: TGTGCCAGCAGGGCCGGGACAGCAGCTCACACTGAAGCTTTCTTT.

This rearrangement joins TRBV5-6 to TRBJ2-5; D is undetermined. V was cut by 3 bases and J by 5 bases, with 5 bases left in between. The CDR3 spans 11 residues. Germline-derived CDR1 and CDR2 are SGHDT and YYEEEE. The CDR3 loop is CASSSGETQYF. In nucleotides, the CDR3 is TGTGCCAGCAGCTCCGGGGAGACCCAGTACTTC.

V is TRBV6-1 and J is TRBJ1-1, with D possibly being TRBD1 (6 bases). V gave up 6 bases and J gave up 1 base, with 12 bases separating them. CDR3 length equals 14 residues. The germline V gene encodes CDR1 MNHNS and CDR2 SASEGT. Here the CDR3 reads CASRFQDRNTEAFF. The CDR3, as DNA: TGTGCCAGCAGATTCCAGGACAGGAACACTGAAGCTTTCTTT.

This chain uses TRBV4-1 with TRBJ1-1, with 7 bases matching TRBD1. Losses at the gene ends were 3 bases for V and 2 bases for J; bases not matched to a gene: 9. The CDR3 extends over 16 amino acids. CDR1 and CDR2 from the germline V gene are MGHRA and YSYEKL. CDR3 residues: CASSHGTAKINTEAFF. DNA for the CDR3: TGCGCCAGCAGCCACGGGACAGCCAAAATCAACACTGAAGCTTTCTTT.

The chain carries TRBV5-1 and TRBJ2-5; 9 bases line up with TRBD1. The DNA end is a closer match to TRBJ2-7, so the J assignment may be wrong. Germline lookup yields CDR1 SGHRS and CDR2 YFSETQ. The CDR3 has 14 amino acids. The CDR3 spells CASRTGGSSYEQYF. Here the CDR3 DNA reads TGCGCCAGCCGTACAGGGGGCAGTTCCTACGAGCAGTACTTC.

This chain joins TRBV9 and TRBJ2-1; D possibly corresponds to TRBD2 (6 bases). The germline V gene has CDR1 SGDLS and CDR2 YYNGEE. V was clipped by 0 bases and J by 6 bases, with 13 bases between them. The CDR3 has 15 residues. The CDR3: CASSVGAGITNEQFF. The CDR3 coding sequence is TGTGCCAGCAGCGTAGGGGCGGGAATAACCAATGAGCAGTTCTTC.

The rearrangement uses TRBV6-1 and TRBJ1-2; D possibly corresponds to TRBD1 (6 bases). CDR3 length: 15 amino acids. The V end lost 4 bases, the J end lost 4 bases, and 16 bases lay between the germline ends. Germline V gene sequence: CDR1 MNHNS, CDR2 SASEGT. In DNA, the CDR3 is TGTGCCAGCAGTGTTCGGGTGGGGGCAAGCTATGGCTACACCTTC. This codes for CASSVRVGASYGYTF.

CDR3 sequence reads: CASSEWLALNTGELFF. CDR3 nucleotides: TGTGCCAGCAGTGAATGGCTAGCGTTAAACACCGGGGAGCTGTTTTTT. The J gene is TRBJ2-2, the V gene TRBV2; a possible D gene is TRBD2 (6 bases). This CDR3 is built from 16 residues. Germline V gene sequence: CDR1 SNHLY, CDR2 FYNNEI. The V end was cut by 2 bases, the J end by 2 bases, with 12 bases between.

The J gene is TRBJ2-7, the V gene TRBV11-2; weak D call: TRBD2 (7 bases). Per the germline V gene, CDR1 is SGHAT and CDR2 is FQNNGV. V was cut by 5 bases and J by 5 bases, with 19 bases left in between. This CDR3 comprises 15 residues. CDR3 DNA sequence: TGTGCCAGCAGCCGAGGGGGGGGCAGGCCAAACGAGCAGTACTTC. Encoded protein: CASSRGGGRPNEQYF.

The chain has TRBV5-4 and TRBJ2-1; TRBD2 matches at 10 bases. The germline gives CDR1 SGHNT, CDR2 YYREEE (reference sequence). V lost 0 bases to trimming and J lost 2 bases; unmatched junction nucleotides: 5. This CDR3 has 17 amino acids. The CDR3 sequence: CASSLVAGGSAYNEQFF. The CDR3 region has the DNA TGTGCCAGCAGCTTGGTAGCGGGAGGAAGCGCCTACAATGAGCAGTTCTTC.